This TCR beta chain was retrieved from a study of blood T cell repertoires in COVID-19. Study-level background: Material from acute and convalescent COVID-19 was sourced from the United States, Italy and Spain.

The germline V gene encodes CDR1 SGHVS and CDR2 FNYEAQ. CDR3 length equals 16 residues. V was trimmed by 3 bases and J by 1 base, leaving 15 bases between them. Here immunoSEQ multiplex PCR was the method, and the copy in TCRdb shows in-frame clones only, minus some. In the table there are about 100,000 clones, 70% to 90% of which are singletons. This receptor was identified in a woman in her 30s with acute or convalescent COVID-19. V is TRBV7-6 and J is TRBJ1-1; possible D gene TRBD1, 5 bases. Sequenced material: peripheral blood. The CDR3 region has the DNA TGTGCCAGCAGCTTCGGCTTCGGAGGGGAGAACACTGAAGCTTTCTTT. This codes for CASSFGFGGENTEAFF. Using reference TRBV7-6 and TRBJ1-1 for the parts outside the CDR3, the full variable domain is GAGVSQSPRYKVTKRGQDVALRCDPISGHVSLYWYRQALGQGPEFLTYFNYEAQQDKSGLPNDRFSAERPEGSISTLTIQRTEQRDSAMYRCASSFGFGGENTEAFFGQGTRLTVV.